The 12 T cell receptor beta chains in this list originate from one sample, sequenced in a study of human thymus T cells. The study used thymus tissue resected during corrective heart surgery. The table came from immunoSEQ multiplex PCR; TCRdb's copy has only in-frame clones and leaves some out. This sample carries around 130,000 clones, around 94% of them seen once, and the ten largest clones take around 0.022%. The sample consisted of thymus tissue. The source is a boy in the first two years of life with a congenital heart defect but otherwise immunologically healthy.

The CDR3 DNA is TGTGCCAGCAGTGCGGACAGCGTAAGGACCTACGAGCAGTACTTC. Translated, it gives CASSADSVRTYEQYF. This rearrangement joins TRBV6-4 to TRBJ2-7; TRBD1 is a possible D gene (6 bases). Trimming took off 4 bases at V and 2 bases at J, with 15 bases between the two ends. The germline V gene has CDR1 MRHNA and CDR2 SNTAGT. The CDR3 consists of 15 residues.

The chain uses TRBV7-9 and TRBJ2-2, with D unclear. Trimming removed 1 base at V and 1 base at J, with 7 bases between. The CDR3 extends over 15 amino acids. The germline gives CDR1 SEHNR, CDR2 FQNEAQ (reference sequence). CDR3 coding DNA: TGTGCCAGCAGCTTAGGGGGTCAGAACACCGGGGAGCTGTTTTTT. Protein sequence: CASSLGGQNTGELFF.

The chain employs TRBV6-5 and TRBJ2-5; 7 bases are a match to TRBD1. V lost 5 bases and J lost 10; bases outside the gene matches: 10. This CDR3 has 13 amino acids. Germline-derived CDR1 and CDR2 are MNHEY and SVGAGI. The CDR3 reads CASSKLTTGDQYF. The DNA of the CDR3 is TGTGCCAGCAGTAAACTTACCACAGGGGACCAGTACTTC.

J is TRBJ2-1 and V is TRBV6-4; 7 bases are shared with TRBD2. Losses at the gene ends were 3 bases for V and 5 bases for J; bases not matched to a gene: 7. This CDR3 comprises 15 residues. In germline, CDR1 is MRHNA, CDR2 SNTAGT. CDR3 DNA: TGTGCCAGCAGTGAAACTGGGACTAACCACAATGAGCAGTTCTTC. Translating it yields CASSETGTNHNEQFF.

This chain links TRBV30 with TRBJ2-7; maybe TRBD1 (6 bases). The CDR3 extends over 15 amino acids. Germline V gives CDR1 GTSNPN, CDR2 SVGIG (reference sequence). V lost 5 bases, J lost 3 bases, and 20 bases lay in between. The CDR3 loop reads CAWGRGQLSGYEQYF. The CDR3 bases are TGTGCCTGGGGCCGGGGACAACTCTCCGGCTACGAGCAGTACTTC.

As concerns this clone: The germline gene is not matched at one end of the junction; a read error may be the cause. The genes are TRBV7-7 and TRBJ1-5; D is uncertain. The CDR3 runs 16 residues. Germline CDR1 SSHAT, CDR2 FNYEAQ (reference sequence). The CDR3 nucleotides read TGTGCTAGCAGCCTCCCCGGGAGTGAGGGCAATCAGCCCCAGCATTTT. Its protein product is CASSLPGSEGNQPQHF.

The chain employs TRBV19 and TRBJ1-5; D is uncertain. Trimming stripped 8 bases from V and 6 bases from J, with 17 bases between. The CDR3 extends over 14 amino acids. Germline V gene data show CDR1 as LNHDA and CDR2 as SQIVND (reference sequence). CDR3 sequence reads: CASLGEADGQPQHF. In DNA form, the CDR3 reads TGTGCCAGTTTGGGTGAGGCTGACGGTCAGCCCCAGCATTTT.

This chain links TRBV28 with TRBJ1-5, with D maybe TRBD1 (5 bases). The CDR3 runs 15 residues. V was clipped by 0 bases and J by 7 bases, with 13 bases between them. Germline V gene data show CDR1 as MDHEN and CDR2 as SYDVKM. The DNA for the CDR3 is TGTGCCAGCAGTTTATGGAGGAGGGGAAGGCAGCCCCAGCATTTT. It codes for CASSLWRRGRQPQHF.

In nucleotides, the CDR3 is TGTGCCAGCGTCCACAGGGGAGTGAACACTGAAGCTTTCTTT. It is translated as CASVHRGVNTEAFF. The chain joins TRBV6-1 to TRBJ1-1, with 7 bases identical to TRBD1. Trimming took 8 bases from V and 0 from J; bases not matched to a gene: 6. Germline values: CDR1 MNHNS, CDR2 SASEGT. This CDR3 is 14 amino acids long.

The gene calls are TRBV7-2 and TRBJ1-2; no definite D call. From germline, CDR1 is SGHTA and CDR2 FQGNSA. V lost 8 bases, J lost 6 bases, and 13 bases lay in between. This CDR3 spans 12 amino acids. The CDR3 bases are TGTGCCAGCTTTTCCCGGTCGAATGGCTACACCTTC. It encodes CASFSRSNGYTF.

This clone was seen just once. V is TRBV30 and J is TRBJ1-5; D is uncertain. V lost 2 bases to trimming and J lost 0 bases, with 11 bases between them. The germline CDR1 and CDR2 sequences are GTSNPN and SVGIG (reference sequence). The CDR3 contains 15 residues. CDR3 DNA: TGTGCCTGGAGTCCCCAAAACCGTAGCAATCAGCCCCAGCATTTT. Translating it yields CAWSPQNRSNQPQHF.

CDR3 DNA sequence: TGTGCCAGCAGTTTGCAGTCCCCGACGGCCGTCGGAGGGAACACTGAAGCTTTCTTT. It is translated as CASSLQSPTAVGGNTEAFF. J is TRBJ1-1 and V is TRBV27; unclear D gene. The CDR3 length is 19 residues. Trimming removed 3 bases from V and 1 base from J, with 24 bases in between. The germline gives CDR1 MNHEY, CDR2 SMNVEV (reference sequence).